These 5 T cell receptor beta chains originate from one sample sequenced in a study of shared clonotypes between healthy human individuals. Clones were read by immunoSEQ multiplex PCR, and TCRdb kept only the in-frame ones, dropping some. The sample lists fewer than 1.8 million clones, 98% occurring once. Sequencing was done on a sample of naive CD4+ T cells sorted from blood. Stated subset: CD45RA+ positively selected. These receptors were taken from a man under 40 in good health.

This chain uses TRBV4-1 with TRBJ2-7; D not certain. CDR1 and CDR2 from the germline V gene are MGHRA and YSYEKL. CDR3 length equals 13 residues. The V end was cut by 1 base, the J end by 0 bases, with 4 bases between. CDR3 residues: CASSQVASYEQYF. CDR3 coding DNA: TGCGCCAGCAGCCAAGTCGCCTCCTACGAGCAGTACTTC.

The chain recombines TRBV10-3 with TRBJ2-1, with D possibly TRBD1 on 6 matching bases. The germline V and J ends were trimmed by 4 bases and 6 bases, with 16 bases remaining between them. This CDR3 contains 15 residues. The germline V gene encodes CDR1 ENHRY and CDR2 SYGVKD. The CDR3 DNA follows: TGTGCCATCAGTGTAAAACAGGGAGCCCCCAATGAGCAGTTCTTC. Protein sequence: CAISVKQGAPNEQFF.

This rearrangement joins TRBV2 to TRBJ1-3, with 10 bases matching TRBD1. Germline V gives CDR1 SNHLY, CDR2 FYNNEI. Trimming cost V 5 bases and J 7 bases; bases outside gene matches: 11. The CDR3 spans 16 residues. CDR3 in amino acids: CASSKMDRGFGNTIYF. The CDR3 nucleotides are TGTGCCAGCAGTAAAATGGACAGGGGGTTCGGGAACACCATATATTTT.

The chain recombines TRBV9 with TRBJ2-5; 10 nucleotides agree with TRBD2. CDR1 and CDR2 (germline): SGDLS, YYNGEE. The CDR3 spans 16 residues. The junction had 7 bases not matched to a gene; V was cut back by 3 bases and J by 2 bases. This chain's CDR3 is CASSAPGLAAQETQYF. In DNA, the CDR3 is TGTGCCAGCAGCGCACCCGGACTAGCGGCTCAAGAGACCCAGTACTTC.

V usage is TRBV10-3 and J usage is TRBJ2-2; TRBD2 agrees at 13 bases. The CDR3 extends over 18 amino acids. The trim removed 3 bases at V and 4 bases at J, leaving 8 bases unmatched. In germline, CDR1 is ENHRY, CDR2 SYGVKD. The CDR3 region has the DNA TGTGCCATCAGTGACATAAGACTAGCGGGAGGAAGCACCGGGGAGCTGTTTTTT. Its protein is CAISDIRLAGGSTGELFF.